The TCR beta chain described here comes from a study of identical twins. J lost 5 bases, V lost 5 bases, and 7 bases had no gene match. Germline V gene lookup returns CDR1 KGHSH and CDR2 LQKENI. CDR3 length equals 15 residues. Each CDR3 protein gets one entry after TCRdb re-called the 5' RACE reads with MiXCR. The sample includes a few hundred thousand distinct CDR3 sequences, over 9.5% of them seen just once. This chain uses TRBV18 with TRBJ2-5; TRBD1 agrees at 11 bases. The sequenced sample consisted of memory T cells sorted from blood. This clonotype was sampled from a man in his fifties in good health. The CDR3 coding sequence is TGTGCCAGCTCAGGGACAGGGGGACTCGGCGAGACCCAGTACTTC. Its protein is CASSGTGGLGETQYF.